These T cell receptor beta chains were read from a single sample in a study of T cell changes during pregnancy in multiple sclerosis. Produced via immunoSEQ multiplex PCR; TCRdb's table is partial and in-frame only. The sample holds under 100,000 clones, around 93% seen once. Material: peripheral blood, obtained in the first trimester of pregnancy. The origin of the receptors is a female donor in good health, enrolled as a control in a pregnancy study. CDR3s include the opening cysteine and the closing phenylalanine or tryptophan. A D gene is named only where the DNA matches it firmly. The listing skips clone size in some rows; elsewhere it reads once, few, many or a size class.

V	J	size	D	CDR3	DNA
TRBV7-9	TRBJ1-1	NA	NA	CASSLHRGGATEAFF	TGTGCCAGCAGCTTACACCGGGGCGGGGCCACTGAAGCTTTCTTT
TRBV2	TRBJ2-1	NA	TRBD2	CASRSGGVYNEQFF	TGTGCCAGCAGAAGCGGGGGAGTGTACAATGAGCAGTTCTTC
TRBV25-1	TRBJ1-2	NA	NA	CATHLDGYTF	TGTGCCACCCACTTAGATGGCTACACCTTC
TRBV4-2	TRBJ1-2	NA	NA	CASSQEGARFHGGYTF	TGTGCCAGCAGCCAAGAAGGGGCGAGGTTCCACGGGGGCTACACCTTC
TRBV6-1	TRBJ1-5	NA	TRBD1	CASSEGTGGRQPQHF	TGTGCCAGCAGTGAAGGTACAGGGGGGCGTCAGCCCCAGCATTTT
TRBV14	TRBJ1-1	NA	NA	CASSQNTNTEAFF	TGTGCCAGCAGCCAGAACACGAACACTGAAGCTTTCTTT
TRBV6-4	TRBJ2-6	NA	NA	CASSRDFSGANVLTF	TGTGCCAGCAGCCGGGACTTCTCTGGGGCCAACGTCCTGACTTTC
TRBV18	TRBJ1-1	few	NA	CASSPGQMNTEAFF	TGTGCCAGCTCACCCGGACAGATGAACACTGAAGCTTTCTTT
TRBV28	TRBJ1-5	NA	NA	CASSSPGNQPQHF	TGTGCCAGCAGTTCCCCGGGCAATCAGCCCCAGCATTTT
TRBV19	TRBJ2-1	NA	TRBD2	CASRPTSGGKYEQFF	TGTGCCAGTAGGCCGACTAGCGGGGGTAAATATGAGCAGTTCTTC
TRBV11-2	TRBJ1-1	NA	TRBD1	CASSSAQGVWTEAFF	TGTGCCAGCAGCTCCGCACAGGGGGTATGGACTGAAGCTTTCTTT
TRBV9	TRBJ2-3	NA	TRBD2	CASSVSGGSADTQYF	TGTGCCAGCAGCGTTAGCGGGGGGAGCGCAGATACGCAGTATTTT
TRBV10-2	TRBJ2-3	NA	TRBD2	CASSDRGGGKDTQYF	TGCGCCAGCAGTGATAGAGGCGGGGGGAAAGATACGCAGTATTTT
TRBV7-2	TRBJ2-3	NA	TRBD1	CASSLRQGVDTQYF	TGTGCCAGCAGCTTGAGACAGGGGGTAGATACGCAGTATTTT
TRBV30	TRBJ2-1	NA	NA	CAWTQDSYNEQFF	TGTGCCTGGACCCAGGACTCTTACAATGAGCAGTTCTTC
TRBV5-4	TRBJ2-3	NA	TRBD2	CASSVGLAGSTDTQYF	TGTGCCAGCAGCGTGGGACTAGCGGGGAGCACAGATACGCAGTATTTT
TRBV4-1	TRBJ2-7	NA	TRBD2	CASSRGGLGYEQYF	TGCGCCAGCAGCCGCGGAGGACTAGGGTACGAGCAGTACTTC
TRBV28	TRBJ1-3	NA	NA	CASKLYRSGNTIYF	TGTGCCAGCAAGCTATACCGCTCTGGAAACACCATATATTTT
TRBV7-3	TRBJ2-5	NA	NA	CASSLMGQPQETQYF	TGTGCCAGCAGCTTGATGGGGCAACCTCAAGAGACCCAGTACTTC
TRBV6-6	TRBJ2-7	NA	NA	CASSYSAAKPYEQYF	TGTGCCAGCAGTTACTCGGCGGCAAAACCTTACGAGCAGTACTTC
TRBV7-2	TRBJ2-1	NA	NA	CASAYDWYNEQFF	TGTGCCAGCGCCTATGACTGGTACAATGAGCAGTTCTTC
TRBV7-6	TRBJ1-2	NA	NA	CASSSSTGNYGYTF	NA
TRBV6-1	TRBJ1-6	NA	NA	CASSEKGRGYSPLHF	TGTGCCAGCAGTGAAAAGGGCAGGGGTTATTCACCCCTCCACTTT
TRBV9	TRBJ2-3	NA	TRBD2	CASSFSGTSGSDTQYF	TGTGCCAGCAGCTTTTCCGGGACTAGCGGTTCAGATACGCAGTATTTT
TRBV11-2	TRBJ1-2	NA	TRBD1	CASSPDRGYGYTF	TGTGCCAGCAGCCCTGACAGGGGCTATGGCTACACCTTC
TRBV27	TRBJ2-3	NA	NA	CASSSRTDTQYF	TGTGCCAGCAGTTCTAGAACAGATACGCAGTATTTT
TRBV7-3	TRBJ2-5	NA	NA	CASSPGSPQETQYF	TGTGCCAGCAGCCCCGGGAGCCCGCAAGAGACCCAGTACTTC
TRBV4-3	TRBJ1-2	NA	TRBD1	CASSPGQGVNYGYTF	TGCGCCAGCAGCCCGGGACAGGGGGTCAACTATGGCTACACCTTC
TRBV5-1	TRBJ2-7	NA	NA	CASSLGAYEQYF	TGCGCCAGCAGCTTGGGAGCTTACGAGCAGTACTTC
TRBV9	TRBJ1-1	NA	NA	CASSVAGEPTEAFF	TGTGCCAGCAGCGTAGCTGGGGAGCCCACTGAAGCTTTCTTT
TRBV14	TRBJ2-3	NA	TRBD2	CASSQDSWLAGADTQYF	TGTGCCAGCAGCCAAGATAGTTGGCTAGCGGGGGCAGATACGCAGTATTTT
TRBV7-2	TRBJ1-2	NA	TRBD1	CASSFGDRGGGYTF	TGTGCCAGCAGCTTTGGGGACAGGGGAGGAGGCTACACCTTC
TRBV4-3	TRBJ1-2	NA	TRBD1	CASSNPGQGSYGYTF	TGCGCCAGCAGCAATCCGGGACAGGGGAGCTATGGCTACACCTTC
TRBV2	TRBJ2-5	once	NA	CAIAGAEETQYF	TGTGCCATTGCGGGGGCCGAAGAGACCCAGTACTTC
TRBV7-7	TRBJ2-1	NA	TRBD2	CASSPRLASSYNEQFF	TGTGCTAGCAGCCCCCGACTAGCCAGCTCCTACAATGAGCAGTTCTTC
TRBV10-3	TRBJ2-5	NA	TRBD1	CAISESRVTGGQETQYF	TGTGCCATCAGTGAGTCTCGGGTCACAGGGGGGCAAGAGACCCAGTACTTC
TRBV6-5	TRBJ1-2	NA	NA	CASSLGTSGYTF	TGTGCCAGCAGTTTGGGGACAAGTGGCTACACCTTC
TRBV20-1	TRBJ2-1	NA	TRBD2	CSATGLEQFF	TGCAGTGCTACGGGACTAGAGCAGTTCTTC
TRBV21-1	TRBJ1-5	NA	NA	CASSARTGASNQPQHF	TGTGCCAGCAGCGCCCGGACAGGGGCCAGCAATCAGCCCCAGCATTTT
TRBV11-2	TRBJ2-7	NA	NA	CASSLEGPAYEQYF	TGTGCCAGCAGCTTAGAGGGCCCCGCTTACGAGCAGTACTTC
TRBV18	TRBJ2-7	NA	TRBD1	CASSSLRDRAEQYF	TGTGCCAGCTCATCGCTTCGGGACAGGGCCGAGCAGTACTTC
TRBV9	TRBJ2-3	NA	TRBD2	CASSPRTSGTTDTQYF	TGTGCCAGCAGCCCCCGGACTAGCGGGACCACAGATACGCAGTATTTT
TRBV30	TRBJ1-4	NA	TRBD1	CAWKAGTGDEKLFF	TGTGCCTGGAAGGCTGGGACAGGGGATGAAAAACTGTTTTTT
TRBV11-1	TRBJ1-2	NA	TRBD1	CASSPGQGRTGGYTF	TGTGCCAGCAGCCCGGGACAGGGAAGAACAGGTGGCTACACCTTC
TRBV9	TRBJ1-2	NA	TRBD1	CASSVTGSGGDGYTF	TGTGCCAGCAGCGTGACAGGGTCGGGCGGAGATGGCTACACCTTC
TRBV6-5	TRBJ1-1	NA	NA	CASSYRTEVEAFF	TGTGCCAGCAGTTACCGGACGGAGGTAGAGGCTTTCTTT
TRBV10-3	TRBJ2-7	NA	TRBD1	CAFVSGQFYEQYF	TGTGCCTTCGTATCGGGACAGTTCTACGAGCAGTACTTC
TRBV27	TRBJ2-3	NA	NA	CASSSLAGADTQYF	TGTGCCAGCAGTTCCCTGGCCGGAGCAGATACGCAGTATTTT
TRBV5-1	TRBJ2-7	NA	NA	CASSSGPDEQYF	TGCGCCAGCAGCTCTGGGCCGGACGAGCAGTACTTC
TRBV29-1	TRBJ2-7	NA	NA	CSVEDPGDYEQYF	TGCAGCGTTGAAGACCCCGGGGATTACGAGCAGTACTTC
TRBV6-5	TRBJ2-2	few	TRBD2	CASSSGAIETGELFF	TGTGCCAGCAGTAGCGGGGCCATTGAGACCGGGGAGCTGTTTTTT
TRBV18	TRBJ2-2	NA	NA	CASSPIGNRHTGELFF	TGTGCCAGCTCCCCTATCGGTAACAGACACACCGGGGAGCTGTTTTTT
TRBV30	TRBJ2-1	NA	NA	CAWSVSHNEQFF	TGTGCCTGGAGTGTGAGTCACAATGAGCAGTTCTTC
TRBV2	TRBJ2-5	NA	NA	CASSKAVQETQYF	TGTGCCAGCAGTAAGGCGGTCCAAGAGACCCAGTACTTC
TRBV11-2	TRBJ2-1	NA	TRBD1	CASSQTGGLYNEQFF	TGTGCCAGCAGCCAAACAGGGGGCCTATACAATGAGCAGTTCTTC